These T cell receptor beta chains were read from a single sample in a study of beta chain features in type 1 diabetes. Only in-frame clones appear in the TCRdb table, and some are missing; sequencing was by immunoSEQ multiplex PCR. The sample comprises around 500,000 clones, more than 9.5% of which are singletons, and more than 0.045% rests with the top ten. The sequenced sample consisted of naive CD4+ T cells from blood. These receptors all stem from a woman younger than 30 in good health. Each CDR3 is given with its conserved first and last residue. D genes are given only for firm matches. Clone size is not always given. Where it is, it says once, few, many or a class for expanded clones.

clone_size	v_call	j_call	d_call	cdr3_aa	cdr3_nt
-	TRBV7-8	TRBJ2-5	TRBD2	CASSLLAGGLAETQYF	TGTGCCAGCAGCTTACTAGCGGGAGGATTGGCAGAGACCCAGTACTTC
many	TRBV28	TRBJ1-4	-	CASSGTHGKLFF	TGTGCCAGCAGCGGAACCCATGGAAAACTGTTTTTT
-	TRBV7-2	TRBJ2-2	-	CASSSPNTGELFF	TGTGCCAGCAGCTCCCCGAACACCGGGGAGCTGTTTTTT
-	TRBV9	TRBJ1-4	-	CASSVGNDRRGEKLFF	TGTGCCAGCAGCGTAGGAAACGACAGGCGTGGGGAAAAACTGTTTTTT
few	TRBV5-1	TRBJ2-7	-	CASSLAHEQYF	TGCGCCAGCAGCTTGGCCCACGAGCAGTACTTC
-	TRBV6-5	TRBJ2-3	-	CASSYSWGRGDTQYF	TGTGCCAGCAGTTACTCATGGGGTAGGGGGGATACGCAGTATTTT
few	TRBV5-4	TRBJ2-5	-	CASSFAGGETQYF	TGTGCCAGCAGCTTTGCAGGGGGGGAGACCCAGTACTTC
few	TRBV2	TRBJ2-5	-	CASSEQVTQYF	TGTGCCAGCAGTGAGCAGGTGACCCAGTACTTC
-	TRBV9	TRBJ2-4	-	CASSVEVSIQYF	TGTGCCAGCAGCGTAGAAGTGTCCATTCAGTACTTC
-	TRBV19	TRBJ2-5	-	CASSIRSPTQTQYF	TGTGCCAGTAGTATACGATCCCCAACGCAGACCCAGTACTTC
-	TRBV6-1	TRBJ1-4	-	CASSEGVLRTNEKLFF	TGTGCCAGCAGTGAAGGGGTGCTCCGCACTAATGAAAAACTGTTTTTT
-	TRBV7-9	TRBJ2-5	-	CASSLAAGLETQYF	TGTGCCAGCAGCTTAGCCGCTGGTTTGGAGACCCAGTACTTC